Each of the 25 T cell receptor beta chains below was sequenced from the same sample in a study of T cells expressing NK-cell markers (TCRdb year 2020). The protocol used for the library was 5' RACE. Instrument used: Illumina HiSeq 2000. After TCRdb reprocessed the reads, each CDR3 protein sequence was kept as one row, without DNA. The sample has approximately 170,000 distinct CDR3 sequences on record. The leading ten clones occupy around 20% of the sample. Material for sequencing was blood T cells: a sorted CD56 or NKG2C T cell subset, CD4+ or CD8+ T cells, or bulk PBMC T cells (not recorded which). The receptors were gathered from a man aged 18-69 years in good health.

The chain combines TRBV19 with TRBJ2-2; the TCRdb D gene call, TRBD1, has no DNA to confirm it. The CDR3 spans 15 residues. Per germline, CDR1 LNHDA and CDR2 SQIVND (reference sequence). CDR3 amino acids: CASETDTTNTGELFF.

The chain joins TRBV20-1 to TRBJ2-1; TCRdb's D gene call, TRBD2, goes unchecked for lack of DNA. Germline V gene sequence: CDR1 DFQATT, CDR2 SNEGSKA (reference sequence). The CDR3 contains 17 residues. CDR3 protein: CSARGLAGGQYYNEQFF.

J is TRBJ2-3 and V is TRBV6-2 or TRBV6-3; the TCRdb D gene call, TRBD1, has no DNA to confirm it. The length of the CDR3 is 18 residues. CDR1 is MNHEY, CDR2 SVGEGT, per germline. The CDR3 is CASSYRIHRGKGTDTQYF.

This rearrangement joins TRBV6-1 to TRBJ1-6; as DNA is missing, the TRBD1 call by TCRdb cannot be tested. CDR3 length: 14 residues. CDR1 and CDR2 (germline): MNHNS, SASEGT. The CDR3 sequence: CASTRQEFNSPLHF.

The chain couples TRBV7-9 to TRBJ1-2; TCRdb designates TRBD1, a call that cannot be tested without DNA. This CDR3 contains 16 residues. Germline CDR1 reads SEHNR; CDR2 reads FQNEAQ (reference sequence). The CDR3 sequence is CASSLILDRVVHGYTF.

CDR3 sequence reads: CASRGGTEKLFF. This sequence joins TRBV12-3 or TRBV12-4 and TRBJ1-4; TCRdb proposes TRBD1, but this gene call is untestable without DNA. This CDR3 is 12 amino acids long.

The rearrangement joins TRBV2 to TRBJ2-1; there is no DNA to check the TCRdb D call of TRBD2. The CDR3 contains 15 residues. Looked up from germline, CDR1 is SNHLY and CDR2 is FYNNEI. CDR3: CASSQPGLRSHEQFF.

The gene calls are TRBV4-1 and TRBJ2-1; no DNA is available, so the TRBD2 call from TCRdb remains unchecked. Germline V CDR1 and CDR2: MGHRA, YSYEKL. This CDR3 contains 16 residues. CDR3 region: CASSFLAGVSYNEQFF.

V usage is TRBV13 and J usage is TRBJ2-1; TCRdb names TRBD2, which stays unverified in the absence of DNA. This CDR3 has 14 residues. Germline V lookup: CDR1 PRHDT, CDR2 FYEKMQ (reference sequence). The CDR3 here is CASSLASDYNEQFF.

The genes are TRBV20-1 and TRBJ2-5; TCRdb lists TRBD1, though no DNA is available to test this call. Germline CDR1 reads DFQATT; CDR2 reads SNEGSKA (reference sequence). The CDR3 spans 17 residues. The CDR3: CSARNPLTDPRGETQYF.

The chain links TRBV27 to TRBJ2-1; TCRdb reports TRBD1, a call that lacks DNA to check it against. CDR3 size: 16 residues. Germline V gives CDR1 MNHEY, CDR2 SMNVEV (reference sequence). CDR3 in amino acids: CASSLAGTTGYNEQFF.

The chain is built from TRBV7-9 and TRBJ2-2. The germline V gene encodes CDR1 SEHNR and CDR2 FQNEAQ (reference sequence). The length of the CDR3 is 13 residues. CDR3 sequence: CASSSVGGGELFF. Together with reference TRBV7-9 and TRBJ2-2, the CDR3 gives the full variable domain: DTGVSQNPRHKITKRGQNVTFRCDPISEHNRLYWYRQTLGQGPEFLTYFQNEAQLEKSRLLSDRFSAERPKGSFSTLEIQRTEQGDSAMYLCASSSVGGGELFFGEGSRLTVL.

The chain has TRBV27 and TRBJ1-1; TCRdb calls TRBD1, which cannot be checked without DNA. Per germline, CDR1 MNHEY and CDR2 SMNVEV (reference sequence). CDR3 size: 13 residues. This CDR3 reads CASSTGMNTEAFF.

The V and J genes are TRBV9 and TRBJ2-1; TCRdb picks TRBD1, but there is no DNA to check that call. From germline, CDR1 is SGDLS and CDR2 YYNGEE. The CDR3 is made up of 14 amino acids. CDR3 amino acids: CASSAGGTWDEQFF.

The V and J genes are TRBV5-1 and TRBJ1-1; TCRdb outputs TRBD1, but without DNA this stays unchecked. Germline V gene data show CDR1 as SGHRS and CDR2 as YFSETQ. The CDR3 is 16 amino acids. The chain's CDR3 is CASSLGGTPGSTEAFF.

The genes are TRBV27 and TRBJ2-7; with no DNA, the TCRdb D assignment of TRBD2 cannot be verified. This CDR3 comprises 15 residues. Germline loops: CDR1 MNHEY, CDR2 SMNVEV (reference sequence). The chain's CDR3 is CASRTSGGVSYEQYF.

The chain uses TRBV5-5 and TRBJ2-7; TCRdb calls TRBD2, which cannot be checked without DNA. This CDR3 spans 12 amino acids. Per the germline V gene, CDR1 is SGHKS and CDR2 is YYEKEE (reference sequence). Here the CDR3 reads CASSLLGDEQYF.

This chain links TRBV19 with TRBJ1-1; no DNA is available, so the TRBD1 call from TCRdb remains unchecked. This CDR3 spans 15 amino acids. Germline values: CDR1 LNHDA, CDR2 SQIVND (reference sequence). The CDR3: CASSKKTGIGTEAFF.

The rearrangement uses TRBV5-6 and TRBJ1-6. This CDR3 contains 17 residues. Germline CDR1 SGHDT, CDR2 YYEEEE. The chain's CDR3 is CASRGMASGSYNSPLHF.

The CDR3 reads CASSDPGQAQETQYF. The V call is TRBV6-1, the J call TRBJ2-5; without DNA, the TCRdb call of TRBD1 cannot be checked. Germline assignment: CDR1 MNHNS and CDR2 SASEGT. This CDR3 has 15 residues.

V gene TRBV7-9 combines with J gene TRBJ2-1; TCRdb selects TRBD2, and the lack of DNA leaves this call unchecked. This CDR3 region has 17 residues. CDR1 SEHNR and CDR2 FQNEAQ come from the germline V gene (reference sequence). The CDR3 loop is CASSPAIFKASIHEQFF.

The chain combines TRBV4-2 with TRBJ2-2. Germline V gene data show CDR1 as LGHNA and CDR2 as YNFKEQ. The CDR3 is 14 residues long. CDR3 region: CASSQKTETGELFF.

This chain links TRBV5-1 with TRBJ2-3; TCRdb's D call of TRBD2 is untestable without DNA. This CDR3 has 17 amino acids. The germline CDR1 and CDR2 sequences are SGHRS and YFSETQ. The CDR3 here is CASSWLLAGGPTDTQYF.

The J gene is TRBJ2-1, the V gene TRBV12-3 or TRBV12-4; the TRBD2 assignment by TCRdb is unverifiable without DNA. The CDR3 loop spans 14 amino acids. CDR3 in amino acids: CATFGTSEDNEQFF.

V and J are TRBV6-5 and TRBJ2-2; the D call from TCRdb, TRBD2, cannot be confirmed without DNA. Germline V gene sequence: CDR1 MNHEY, CDR2 SVGAGI. The CDR3 consists of 13 residues. The CDR3 reads CASSYRRTGELFF.